This TCR beta chain was sequenced during a study of Graves' ophthalmopathy and Graves' hyperthyroidism. Researchers took RNA transcripts and amplified TCR beta CDR3 regions from them. The library came from an HTBI-primed first-round RT-PCR and a second-round multiplex PCR. TCRdb re-called the multiplex PCR reads with MiXCR, one entry per CDR3 protein. The data show more than 550,000 distinct CDR3 sequences, 35% to 50% seen once. The ends were cut back, 5 bases at V and 1 base at J, with 18 bases in the middle. CDR1 is LNHDA and CDR2 is SQIVND in the germline V gene (reference sequence). The CDR3 length is 18 residues. This clonotype has a count of ten or more. The target antigen is unknown. Regarding the study as a whole: Blood was where most expanded thyroid clonotypes above 0.001 frequency also turned up.

Ophthalmopathic donors had moderate-to-severe activity, CAS ≥3 and NOSPECS ≥4, with disease that had lasted under 3 months. Lactation, pregnancy, uncontrolled infections and other autoimmune diseases were all grounds for excluding patients. The starting material, 10 ml of fresh peripheral blood, provided the PBMCs. The sample consisted of peripheral blood. V gene TRBV19 combines with J gene TRBJ1-6, with unresolved D. The receptor comes from an adult man with Graves' ophthalmopathy. The CDR3: CASSRGGKSASYNSPLHF. The CDR3 bases are TGTGCCAGTAGTCGCGGTGGGAAGTCGGCTTCCTATAATTCACCCCTCCACTTT. Combining the CDR3 with reference TRBV19 and TRBJ1-6 gives the whole variable domain DGGITQSPKYLFRKEGQNVTLSCEQNLNHDAMYWYRQDPGQGLRLIYYSQIVNDFQKGDIAEGYSVSREKKESFPLTVTSAQKNPTAFYLCASSRGGKSASYNSPLHFGNGTRLTVT.